Below, 25 T cell receptor beta chains from the same sample are listed, as sequenced in a study of shared clonotypes between healthy human individuals (dated by TCRdb to about 2020). The library was prepared using the immunoSEQ multiplex PCR assay. What TCRdb holds here is the immuneACCESS table cut down to in-frame rearrangements. Part of the clones is not present; checked against another copy, under half of the missing clones reflect an unresolved V gene, and the others are unexplained. Counted in this sample were approximately 2.3 million clones; 85% to 95% of them appeared once. 0.35% to 0.5% of the sample belongs to the ten largest clones. Source material: naive CD4+ T cells from PBMCs. The cell subset or site label corresponds to: CD45RA+ positively selected. These receptors were obtained from a young man in good health. Some clones in this sample may be carry-over from other donors' samples.

V is TRBV5-6 and J is TRBJ2-7, with D possibly being TRBD1 (5 bases). The CDR3 totals 13 residues. Germline lookup yields CDR1 SGHDT and CDR2 YYEEEE. V lost 4 bases to trimming and J lost 0 bases, with 8 bases between them. CDR3 nucleotide sequence: TGTGCCAGCAGCCGACAGTTCTCCTACGAGCAGTACTTC. Its translation is CASSRQFSYEQYF.

The CDR3 is CASSLRSPRGSNQPQHF. CDR3 nucleotides: TGTGCCAGCAGCTTAAGGTCCCCGCGGGGTAGCAATCAGCCCCAGCATTTT. The rearrangement uses TRBV7-3 and TRBJ1-5; D uncertain. V was shortened by 1 base and J by 0 bases, with 13 bases between the two germline ends. Germline loops: CDR1 SGHTA, CDR2 FQGTGA. This CDR3 is 17 amino acids long.

Of note for this clone: This sample also contains other DNA sequences that code for the same CDR3. This sequence joins TRBV7-2 and TRBJ2-5; unclear D gene. Trimming took 5 bases from V and 4 from J, leaving 11 bases between them. Germline assignment: CDR1 SGHTA and CDR2 FQGNSA. The CDR3 contains 13 residues. As DNA, the CDR3 is TGTGCCAGCAGCCCACGCATGGGAGAGACCCAGTACTTC. It translates to CASSPRMGETQYF.

This rearrangement joins TRBV27 to TRBJ2-3; perhaps D is TRBD1 or TRBD2 (6 bases each). The CDR3 totals 13 residues. V was shortened by 5 bases and J by 9 bases, with 15 bases between the two germline ends. Germline values: CDR1 MNHEY, CDR2 SMNVEV (reference sequence). CDR3 nucleotide sequence: TGTGCCAGCAGTCACCCGGGGGCTTCAACGCAGTATTTT. Translation gives CASSHPGASTQYF.

This rearrangement joins TRBV18 to TRBJ2-1; 8 nucleotides match TRBD2. This CDR3 spans 13 amino acids. Germline values: CDR1 KGHSH, CDR2 LQKENI. Trimming cost V 6 bases and J 8 bases; bases outside gene matches: 6. The CDR3 here is CASSRDGGDEQFF. Here the CDR3 DNA reads TGTGCCAGCTCGCGGGACGGGGGGGATGAGCAGTTCTTC.

This sequence joins TRBV28 and TRBJ1-1; the D gene is possibly TRBD1 (6 bases). V was shortened by 5 bases and J by 5 bases, with 18 bases between the two germline ends. The CDR3 extends over 15 amino acids. CDR1 is MDHEN and CDR2 is SYDVKM in the germline V gene. CDR3 in amino acids: CASSTTAGAGTEAFF. The CDR3, as DNA: TGTGCCAGCAGTACTACGGCGGGGGCTGGGACTGAAGCTTTCTTT.

The gene calls are TRBV30 and TRBJ1-4; D not certain. The CDR3 covers 15 residues. The germline V gene has CDR1 GTSNPN and CDR2 SVGIG (reference sequence). V lost 2 bases and J 2 bases, leaving 12 bases between the germline ends. Here the CDR3 reads CAWSTNLGTNEKLFF. CDR3 nucleotide sequence: TGTGCCTGGAGTACAAACCTCGGGACTAATGAAAAACTGTTTTTT. The full variable domain, with the rest looked up from reference TRBV30 and TRBJ1-4, is SQTIHQWPATLVQPVGSPLSLECTVEGTSNPNLYWYRQAAGRGLQLLFYSVGIGQISSEVPQNLSASRPQDRQFILSSKKLLLSDSGFYLCAWSTNLGTNEKLFFGSGTQLSVL.

CDR3 sequence (DNA): TGTGCCAGCAGTGATTTTTCGAACACCGGGGAGCTGTTTTTT. Protein product: CASSDFSNTGELFF. The genes are TRBV2 and TRBJ2-2; D not resolved. The V and J ends lost 3 bases and 0 bases respectively, with 5 bases between them. The germline V gene encodes CDR1 SNHLY and CDR2 FYNNEI. The CDR3 is 14 residues long.

This sequence joins TRBV6-6 and TRBJ2-3; TRBD2 matches at 7 bases. CDR1 MNHNY and CDR2 SVGAGI come from the germline V gene (reference sequence). Trimming removed 4 bases from V and 0 bases from J; junction bases left unmatched: 7. The CDR3 loop spans 16 amino acids. In nucleotides, the CDR3 is TGTGCCAGCAGTTCCCTGCCACTAGCGAGCACAGATACGCAGTATTTT. Amino acid sequence: CASSSLPLASTDTQYF.

V usage is TRBV7-3 and J usage is TRBJ2-4, with TRBD1 matching over 7 bases. Germline CDR1 reads SGHTA; CDR2 reads FQGTGA. This CDR3 region has 16 residues. Trimming removed 5 bases from V and 0 bases from J; junction bases left unmatched: 7. The CDR3 nucleotides read TGTGCCAGCAGCCTCGGGACAGATGTAGCCAAAAACATTCAGTACTTC. Its protein is CASSLGTDVAKNIQYF.

This clone was observed once. The chain uses TRBV30 and TRBJ2-1; 9 positions agree with TRBD1. CDR3 length: 13 residues. Germline assignment: CDR1 GTSNPN and CDR2 SVGIG (reference sequence). With V trimmed by 3 bases and J by 7 bases, 4 bases remained unmatched. CDR3: CAWSTGGINEQFF. CDR3 bases: TGTGCCTGGAGCACAGGGGGCATAAATGAGCAGTTCTTC.

This chain uses TRBV5-4 with TRBJ2-7; 12 bases are shared with TRBD2. The V segment lost 4 bases and the J segment 4 bases; nucleotides outside the gene matches: 9. CDR3 length equals 16 residues. The V gene's germline CDR1 is SGHNT and CDR2 YYREEE (reference sequence). In nucleotides, the CDR3 is TGTGCCAGCAGCACGGCGACTAGCGGGAGATTATACGAGCAGTACTTC. Protein: CASSTATSGRLYEQYF.

This sequence joins TRBV2 and TRBJ1-1, with TRBD1 matching 9 bases. V dropped 8 bases and J dropped 6; count of bases not matched to a gene: 7. The CDR3 totals 13 residues. Germline loops: CDR1 SNHLY, CDR2 FYNNEI. This CDR3 reads CASCGDRDSEAFF. The CDR3 bases are TGTGCCAGCTGCGGGGACAGGGACTCTGAAGCTTTCTTT. The full variable domain, in which reference TRBV2 and TRBJ1-1 provide the parts outside the CDR3, is EPEVTQTPSHQVTQMGQEVILRCVPISNHLYFYWYRQILGQKVEFLVSFYNNEISEKSEIFDDQFSVERPDGSNFTLKIRSTKLEDSAMYFCASCGDRDSEAFFGQGTRLTVV.

This clone occurred a few times. This chain joins TRBV6-5 and TRBJ1-1, with 7 bases matching TRBD1. From germline, CDR1 is MNHEY and CDR2 SVGAGI. The CDR3 has 14 residues. The V segment lost 6 bases and the J segment 4 bases; nucleotides outside the gene matches: 8. CDR3 amino acids: CASSRDREATEAFF. CDR3 DNA: TGTGCCAGCAGCCGCGACAGGGAGGCCACTGAAGCTTTCTTT.

V gene TRBV9 combines with J gene TRBJ2-7; D uncertain. Germline values: CDR1 SGDLS, CDR2 YYNGEE. The germline V and J ends were trimmed by 0 bases and 2 bases, with 12 bases remaining between them. The CDR3 totals 15 residues. Here the CDR3 reads CASSVASQPPYEQYF. Written as DNA, the CDR3 is TGTGCCAGCAGCGTAGCTTCACAGCCACCCTACGAGCAGTACTTC.

This clone occurred once. The V call is TRBV28, the J call TRBJ2-5, with TRBD1 matching 8 bases. The V and J ends lost 6 bases and 4 bases, in that order; junction bases with no gene match: 16. Germline CDR1 reads MDHEN; CDR2 reads SYDVKM. The CDR3 runs 17 residues. CDR3 region: CASSQILGRGLSETQYF. CDR3 in DNA: TGTGCCAGCAGCCAGATATTGGGCAGGGGGCTGTCAGAGACCCAGTACTTC. The variable domain in full, completed from reference TRBV28 and TRBJ2-5, reads DVKVTQSSRYLVKRTGEKVFLECVQDMDHENMFWYRQDPGLGLRLIYFSYDVKMKEKGDIPEGYSVSREKKERFSLILESASTNQTSMYLCASSQILGRGLSETQYFGPGTRLLVL.

About this clone itself: Other DNA variants within this sample encode the same CDR3. This chain joins TRBV18 and TRBJ1-2; D is undetermined. V lost 6 bases and J 1 base, leaving 6 bases between the germline ends. The CDR3 has 12 residues. The germline CDR1 and CDR2 sequences are KGHSH and LQKENI. The CDR3 sequence is CASSGNNYGYTF. The CDR3, as DNA: TGTGCCAGCTCCGGAAATAACTATGGCTACACCTTC.

V and J are TRBV14 and TRBJ2-1; 9 nucleotides align to TRBD1. Germline-derived CDR1 and CDR2 are SGHDN and FVKESK. V gave up 0 bases and J gave up 12 bases; unmatched junction bases: 12. The CDR3 sequence is 16 residues long. CDR3: CASSQETPGQGFGQFF. The CDR3 DNA sequence: TGTGCCAGCAGCCAAGAAACGCCGGGACAGGGTTTTGGGCAGTTCTTC.

The chain combines TRBV5-1 with TRBJ2-3, with D possibly TRBD1 on 5 matching bases. The V end was cut by 4 bases, the J end by 2 bases, with 8 bases between. The CDR3 contains 13 residues. Germline V gives CDR1 SGHRS, CDR2 YFSETQ. The CDR3 protein is CASSATVTDTQYF. In DNA form, the CDR3 reads TGCGCCAGCAGCGCGACAGTCACAGATACGCAGTATTTT.

The chain is built from TRBV30 and TRBJ1-1; the D is unclear. V lost 3 bases, J lost 1 base, and 9 bases lay in between. The germline V gene encodes CDR1 GTSNPN and CDR2 SVGIG (reference sequence). The length of the CDR3 is 13 residues. The CDR3 reads CAWRGQSNTEAFF. CDR3 coding DNA: TGTGCCTGGAGGGGCCAGTCGAACACTGAAGCTTTCTTT.

The chain combines TRBV19 with TRBJ1-2; TRBD1 matches at 8 bases. Germline V CDR1 and CDR2: LNHDA, SQIVND (reference sequence). Trimming took 3 bases from V and 1 from J; bases not matched to a gene: 7. CDR3 length equals 16 residues. The CDR3 region is CASSILTGQGNYGYTF. In nucleotides, the CDR3 is TGTGCCAGTAGTATCCTAACCGGACAGGGTAACTATGGCTACACCTTC.

This rearrangement joins TRBV6-1 to TRBJ1-2; D gene unclear. The CDR3 is 16 residues long. Germline CDR1 reads MNHNS; CDR2 reads SASEGT. The V end was cut by 2 bases, the J end by 4 bases, with 17 bases between. In DNA form, the CDR3 reads TGTGCCAGCAGTGAAAGATTGTGGGATACGACCTATGGCTACACCTTC. Translation gives CASSERLWDTTYGYTF.

With respect to this clone: Other DNA sequences in the same sample also yield this CDR3. The chain couples TRBV28 to TRBJ1-2; D remains unclear. In germline, CDR1 is MDHEN, CDR2 SYDVKM. The CDR3 is made up of 12 amino acids. V was trimmed by 6 bases and J by 8 bases, leaving 13 bases between them. CDR3 protein: CASSLLLGGYTF. The CDR3 coding sequence is TGTGCCAGCAGCCTCCTACTCGGAGGCTACACCTTC.

V and J are TRBV4-3 and TRBJ2-2; D perhaps matches TRBD1 (5 bases). Trimming removed 6 bases at V and 2 bases at J, with 16 bases between. The CDR3 runs 16 residues. In germline, CDR1 is LGHNA, CDR2 YSLEER. The CDR3 loop reads CASSQGPVINTGELFF. In DNA, the CDR3 is TGCGCCAGCAGTCAGGGTCCCGTAATTAACACCGGGGAGCTGTTTTTT.

The chain couples TRBV18 to TRBJ2-2; TRBD2 matches 10 bases. Germline CDR1 reads KGHSH; CDR2 reads LQKENI. V shed 2 bases and J 6 bases; nucleotides not matched to a gene: 9. The CDR3 runs 17 residues. In DNA, the CDR3 is TGTGCCAGCTCACCATATCGTCCTAGCGGGAGTCCCGGGGAGCTGTTTTTT. Its protein is CASSPYRPSGSPGELFF.